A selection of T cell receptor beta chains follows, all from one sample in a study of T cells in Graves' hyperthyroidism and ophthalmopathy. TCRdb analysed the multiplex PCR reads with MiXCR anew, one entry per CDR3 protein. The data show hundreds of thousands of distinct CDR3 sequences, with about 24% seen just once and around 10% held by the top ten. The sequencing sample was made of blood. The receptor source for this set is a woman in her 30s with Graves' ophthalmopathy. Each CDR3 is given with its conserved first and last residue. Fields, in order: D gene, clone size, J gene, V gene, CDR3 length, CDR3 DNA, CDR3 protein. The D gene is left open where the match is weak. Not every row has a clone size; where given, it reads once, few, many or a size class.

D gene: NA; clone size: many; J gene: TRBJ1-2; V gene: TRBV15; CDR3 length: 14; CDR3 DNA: TGTGCCACCAGCAGAGATCTCACGGCCAATGGCTACACCTTC; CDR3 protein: CATSRDLTANGYTF
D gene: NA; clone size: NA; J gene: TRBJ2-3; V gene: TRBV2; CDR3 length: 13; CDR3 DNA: TGTGCCAGCATGCGGACTGCCACAGATACGCAGTATTTT; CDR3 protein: CASMRTATDTQYF
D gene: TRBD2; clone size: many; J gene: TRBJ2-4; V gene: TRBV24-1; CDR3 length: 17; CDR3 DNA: TGTGCCACCAGTGATTCCGCGCTAGCGGGGGGAAAAAACATTCAGTACTTC; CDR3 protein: CATSDSALAGGKNIQYF
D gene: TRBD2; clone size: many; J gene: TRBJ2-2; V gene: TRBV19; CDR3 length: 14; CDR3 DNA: TGTGCCAGTACTAGCGGGGGACACACCGGGGAGCTGTTTTTT; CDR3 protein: CASTSGGHTGELFF
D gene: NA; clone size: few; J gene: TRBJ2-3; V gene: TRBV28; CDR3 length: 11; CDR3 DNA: TGTGCCACCACCGGGGGAGATACGCAGTATTTT; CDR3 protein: CATTGGDTQYF
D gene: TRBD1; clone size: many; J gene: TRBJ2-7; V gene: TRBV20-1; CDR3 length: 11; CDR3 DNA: TGCAGTGCTAGGCCACTCGACAGGGAGTACTTC; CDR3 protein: CSARPLDREYF
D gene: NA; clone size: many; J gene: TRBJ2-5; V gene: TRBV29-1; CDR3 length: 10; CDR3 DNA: TGCAGCGTTTTTTGGGAGACCCAGTACTTC; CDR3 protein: CSVFWETQYF
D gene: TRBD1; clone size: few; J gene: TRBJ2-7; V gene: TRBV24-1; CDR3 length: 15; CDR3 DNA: TGTGCCACCAGTGATAACAGGGGGTCTTCCTACGAGCAGTACTTC; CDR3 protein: CATSDNRGSSYEQYF
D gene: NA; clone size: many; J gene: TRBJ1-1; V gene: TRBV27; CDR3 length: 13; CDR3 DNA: TGTGCCAGCAGGGGAGGCGCGGGGACTGAAGCTTTCTTT; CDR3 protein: CASRGGAGTEAFF
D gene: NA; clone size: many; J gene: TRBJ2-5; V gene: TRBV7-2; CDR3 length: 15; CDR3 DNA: TGTGCCAGCAGCTTAGTGGCAGGACACCAAGAGACCCAGTACTTC; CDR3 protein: CASSLVAGHQETQYF
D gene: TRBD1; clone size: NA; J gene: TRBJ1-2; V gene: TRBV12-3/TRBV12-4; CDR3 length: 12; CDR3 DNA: TGTGCCGGACGGGACAGGGGATATGGCTACACCTTC; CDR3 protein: CAGRDRGYGYTF
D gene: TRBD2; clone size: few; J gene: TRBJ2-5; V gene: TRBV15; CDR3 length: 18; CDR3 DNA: TGTGCCACCAGCAGCCCCGGCGGGACTAGCGGATACCAAGAGACCCAGTACTTC; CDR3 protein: CATSSPGGTSGYQETQYF